The next 18 T cell receptor beta chains were all read from a single sample in a study of blood T cell repertoires in COVID-19. The method was immunoSEQ multiplex PCR; TCRdb's version includes in-frame clones alone and lacks a portion of them. The sample carries fewer than 70,000 clones, approximately 86% recorded once. Source material: peripheral blood. The source is a woman in her 70s with active COVID-19.

The chain carries TRBV5-8 and TRBJ1-6; no firm D call. CDR3 size: 17 residues. Germline V CDR1 and CDR2: SGHTS, YDEGEE. Deletions cut 5 bases from V and 1 base from J, with 16 bases between. CDR3 coding DNA: TGTGCCAGCAGATCTCTACTTGTCTCTTCCTATAATTCACCCCTCCACTTT. Translated, it gives CASRSLLVSSYNSPLHF.

The V and J genes are TRBV28 and TRBJ1-2; D ambiguous. Trimming left V 7 bases short and J 6 bases short, with 12 bases between. The CDR3 length is 12 residues. Germline assignment: CDR1 MDHEN and CDR2 SYDVKM. CDR3 in amino acids: CASKVFQDGYTF. The CDR3, as DNA: TGTGCCAGCAAAGTTTTCCAGGATGGCTACACCTTC.

The chain employs TRBV27 and TRBJ1-5; D gene uncertain. This CDR3 contains 13 residues. Germline CDR1 MNHEY, CDR2 SMNVEV (reference sequence). Trimming shortened V by 2 bases and J by 9 bases, and 11 bases separated the two germline ends. The CDR3 spells CASSLAARGPQHF. CDR3 DNA sequence: TGTGCCAGCAGTTTAGCGGCCCGGGGGCCCCAGCATTTT.

The chain carries TRBV19 and TRBJ2-1; D gene ambiguous. Germline V gene lookup returns CDR1 LNHDA and CDR2 SQIVND (reference sequence). The V gene lost 3 bases and the J gene lost 0 bases, with 3 bases spanning the gap. The CDR3 has 13 residues. CDR3 bases: TGTGCCAGTAGTATCAACTCCTACAATGAGCAGTTCTTC. Protein sequence: CASSINSYNEQFF. Looking up the rest from reference TRBV19 and TRBJ2-1 gives the full variable domain: DGGITQSPKYLFRKEGQNVTLSCEQNLNHDAMYWYRQDPGQGLRLIYYSQIVNDFQKGDIAEGYSVSREKKESFPLTVTSAQKNPTAFYLCASSINSYNEQFFGPGTRLTVL.

The chain has TRBV6-1 and TRBJ2-4, with no clear D. V lost 3 bases to trimming and J lost 9 bases, with 15 bases between them. The CDR3 consists of 14 residues. The germline CDR1 and CDR2 sequences are MNHNS and SASEGT. DNA for the CDR3: TGTGCCAGCAGTGAGGCCCAGGCGCCTTTCATTCAGTACTTC. Translation gives CASSEAQAPFIQYF.

The chain is built from TRBV18 and TRBJ1-5; 9 nucleotides agree with TRBD1. The length of the CDR3 is 15 residues. J was trimmed by 6 bases and V by 3 bases; bases with no gene match: 6. Germline V gene sequence: CDR1 KGHSH, CDR2 LQKENI. In DNA form, the CDR3 reads TGTGCCAGCTCACCGAAACAGGGGGCGGGTCAGCCCCAGCATTTT. The encoded protein is CASSPKQGAGQPQHF.

The chain is built from TRBV2 and TRBJ2-7; 7 bases agree with TRBD1. This CDR3 comprises 13 residues. Germline CDR1 reads SNHLY; CDR2 reads FYNNEI. Trimming cost V 8 bases and J 4 bases; bases outside gene matches: 8. The CDR3 nucleotides read TGTGCCAGCTCTGGACAGGCGGCTTACGAGCAGTACTTC. Translated: CASSGQAAYEQYF.

This chain connects TRBV28 to TRBJ2-3; 11 bases agree with TRBD2. In germline, CDR1 is MDHEN, CDR2 SYDVKM. J lost 1 base, V lost 7 bases, and 13 bases had no gene match. The CDR3 contains 18 residues. In DNA, the CDR3 is TGTGCCAGCACCCACTCCCGGACTAGCGGGTTACGCACAGATACGCAGTATTTT. This encodes CASTHSRTSGLRTDTQYF.

The chain has TRBV3-1 (or the pseudogene TRBV3-2) and TRBJ2-3; maybe TRBD1 (5 bases). This CDR3 comprises 15 residues. Trimming left V 3 bases short and J 3 bases short, with 13 bases between. Per germline, CDR1 LGHDT and CDR2 YNNKEL (reference sequence). CDR3 bases: TGTGCCAGCAGCCAGCTGGGGCTAGAAACAGATACGCAGTATTTT. It is translated as CASSQLGLETDTQYF.

The chain is built from TRBV12-3 or TRBV12-4 and TRBJ2-7; 11 positions agree with TRBD1. Losses at the gene ends were 6 bases for V and 6 bases for J; bases not matched to a gene: 4. This CDR3 is 13 amino acids long. For the CDR3, the DNA is TGTGCCAGCAGGCCGGGACAGGGGGGCGAGCAGTACTTC. Its protein product is CASRPGQGGEQYF.

About this clone: Other DNA sequences in this sample translate to the same CDR3. This chain connects TRBV2 to TRBJ2-2, with D maybe TRBD2 (5 bases). The CDR3 has 14 amino acids. Trimming cost V 4 bases and J 0 bases, with 6 bases left between them. Germline V gene data show CDR1 as SNHLY and CDR2 as FYNNEI. The CDR3 DNA reads as TGTGCCAGCAGTGGGACTGCGAACACCGGGGAGCTGTTTTTT. This codes for CASSGTANTGELFF.

J is TRBJ2-7 and V is TRBV4-1; 7 positions match TRBD2. This CDR3 has 20 residues. Germline V gene sequence: CDR1 MGHRA, CDR2 YSYEKL. With 0 bases clipped from V and 2 bases from J, the junction kept 19 bases outside the gene matches. Here the CDR3 DNA reads TGCGCCAGCAGCCAAGATTGGGGATCACCGGAGGGAGGGCGGGCCTACGAGCAGTACTTC. It codes for CASSQDWGSPEGGRAYEQYF.

The genes are TRBV7-9 and TRBJ2-1; TRBD2 agrees at 11 bases. The germline V gene encodes CDR1 SEHNR and CDR2 FQNEAQ (reference sequence). The CDR3 sequence is 18 residues long. J gave up 6 bases and V 2 bases, and 12 bases lay outside the gene matches. This chain's CDR3 is CASSLPIRLAGLRNEQFF. The CDR3 DNA reads TGTGCCAGCAGCTTACCCATTAGACTAGCGGGACTTCGCAATGAGCAGTTCTTC.

The chain uses TRBV5-1 and TRBJ2-4; D may be TRBD1 (6 bases). CDR1 and CDR2 from the germline V gene are SGHRS and YFSETQ. The CDR3 has 12 residues. V was shortened by 4 bases and J by 14 bases, with 16 bases between the two germline ends. CDR3 in amino acids: CASSETGPEKYF. CDR3 sequence (DNA): TGCGCCAGCAGCGAGACAGGCCCCGAGAAGTACTTC.

The chain links TRBV24-1 to TRBJ2-1; D is unclear. The CDR3 is made up of 12 amino acids. V was cut by 8 bases and J by 5 bases, with 9 bases left in between. CDR1 KGHDR and CDR2 SFDVKD come from the germline V gene. The CDR3 reads CATNGFNNEQFF. The CDR3 DNA reads as TGTGCCACCAATGGTTTCAACAATGAGCAGTTCTTC.

The chain is built from TRBV6-7 and TRBJ2-7; maybe TRBD2 (6 bases). TRBV6-7 is recorded as an ORF, its role being uncertain. V lost 6 bases, J lost 2 bases, and 20 bases lay in between. This CDR3 is built from 16 residues. The CDR3 nucleotides are TGTGCCAGCAGCCTACGCGGGACTCCCTACGCCTACGAGCAGTACTTC. Protein product: CASSLRGTPYAYEQYF.

This rearrangement joins TRBV7-9 to TRBJ2-5; 11 nucleotides line up with TRBD2. V lost 5 bases, J lost 5 bases, and 7 bases stayed unmatched. CDR1 is SEHNR, CDR2 FQNEAQ, per germline (reference sequence). The CDR3 length is 15 residues. The CDR3 nucleotides are TGTGCCAGCAGCCTAATAGCGGGAGGGTTTGAGACCCAGTACTTC. It yields the protein CASSLIAGGFETQYF.

This clone has a handful of counts. CDR3 protein: CASSYSSGSYNEQFF. The CDR3 coding sequence is TGTGCCAGCAGTTACTCCAGCGGCTCCTACAATGAGCAGTTCTTC. The chain couples TRBV6-5 to TRBJ2-1; a weak D match, TRBD2 (5 bases). The V gene's germline CDR1 is MNHEY and CDR2 SVGAGI. Between the trimmed V and J ends, which lost 0 bases and 0 bases, there was a span of 6 bases. The CDR3 contains 15 residues.